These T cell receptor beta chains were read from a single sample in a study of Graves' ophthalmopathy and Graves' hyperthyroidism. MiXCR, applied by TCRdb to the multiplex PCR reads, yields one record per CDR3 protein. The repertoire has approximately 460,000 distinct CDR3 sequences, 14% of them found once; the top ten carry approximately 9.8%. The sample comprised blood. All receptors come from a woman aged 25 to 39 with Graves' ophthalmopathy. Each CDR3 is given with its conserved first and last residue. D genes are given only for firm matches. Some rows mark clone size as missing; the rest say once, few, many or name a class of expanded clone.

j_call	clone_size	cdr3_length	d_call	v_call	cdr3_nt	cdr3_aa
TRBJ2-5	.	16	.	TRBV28	TGTGCCAGCAGTTTATGGGGCGGGACAGACCAAGAGACCCAGTACTTC	CASSLWGGTDQETQYF
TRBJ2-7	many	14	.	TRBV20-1	TGCAGTGCTAGAGGAGACGGTTCTCGCTACGAGCAGTACTTC	CSARGDGSRYEQYF
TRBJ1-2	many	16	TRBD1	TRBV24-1	TGTGCCACCAGTGATCCGCGGGACAGGGAAGGCTATGGCTACACCTTC	CATSDPRDREGYGYTF
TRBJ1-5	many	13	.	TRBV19	TGTGCCAGTAGTTCCGGACTTTCTAGGCCCCAGCATTTT	CASSSGLSRPQHF
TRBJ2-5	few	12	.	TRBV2	TGTGCCAGCGGACTCGTCGGAGAGACCCAGTACTTC	CASGLVGETQYF
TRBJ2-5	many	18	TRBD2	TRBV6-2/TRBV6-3	TGTGCCAGCAGACTATATTCGCCCTGGCGGGAGCAGTTAGAGACCCAGTACTTC	CASRLYSPWREQLETQYF
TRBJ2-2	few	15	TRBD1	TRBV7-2	TGTGCCAGCCCCCCCGGGACAGGGGTCCCCGGGGAGCTGTTTTTT	CASPPGTGVPGELFF
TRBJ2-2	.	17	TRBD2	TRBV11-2	TGTGCCAGCAGCTCCTGGAGACTAGCGGGGGGGACCGGGGAGCTGTTTTTT	CASSSWRLAGGTGELFF
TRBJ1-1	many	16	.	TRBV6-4	TGTGCCAGCAGTCCAGTAAGTCGGGGGTCGAACACTGAAGCTTTCTTT	CASSPVSRGSNTEAFF
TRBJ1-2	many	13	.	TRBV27	TGTGCCAGCAGCGCCAGCGGGGGCAGCGGCTACACCTTC	CASSASGGSGYTF
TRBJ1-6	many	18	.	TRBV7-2	TGTGCCAGCAGCTTAAGGTGGGGCGGACAGCCCTTTCATTCACCCCTCCACTTT	CASSLRWGGQPFHSPLHF
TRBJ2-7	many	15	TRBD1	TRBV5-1	TGCGCCAGCAGACGATCCGGGACAGGGGCTAGGGAGCAGTACTTC	CASRRSGTGAREQYF
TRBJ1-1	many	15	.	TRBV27	TGTGCCAGCAGTTCCCGGGGCCGTTGGGGGAGTGAAGCTTTCTTT	CASSSRGRWGSEAFF
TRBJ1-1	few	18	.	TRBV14	TGTGCCAGCAGCCATCGCAACCTGAGGGGAACTGAGAACACTGAAGCTTTCTTT	CASSHRNLRGTENTEAFF
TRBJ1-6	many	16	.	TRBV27	TGTGCCAGCAGACCTCCGGGGTTTCGCAATAATTCACCCCTCCACTTT	CASRPPGFRNNSPLHF
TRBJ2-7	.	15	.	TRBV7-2	TGTGCCAGCAGCTTAGGGGGCGGGACTCACTACGAGCAGTACTTC	CASSLGGGTHYEQYF
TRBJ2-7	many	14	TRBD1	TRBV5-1	TGTGCCAGCAGTTTGGGACAGGGGTTCTACGAGCAGTACTTC	CASSLGQGFYEQYF
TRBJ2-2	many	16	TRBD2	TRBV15	TGTGCCACCAGCAGAGATACGAAGCGGGAGACCGGGGAGCTGTTTTTT	CATSRDTKRETGELFF
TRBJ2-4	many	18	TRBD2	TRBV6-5	TGTGCCAGCAGTTCGAGAGTCGGACTAGCGGGACGCAAAAACATTCAGTACTTC	CASSSRVGLAGRKNIQYF
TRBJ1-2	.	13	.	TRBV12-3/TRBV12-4	TGTGCCAGCCGGGACGGCGAAAACTATGGCTACACCTTC	CASRDGENYGYTF
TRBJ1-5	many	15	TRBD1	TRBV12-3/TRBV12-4	TGTGCCAGCACCCAGACAGGGAATTCCAATCAGCCCCAGCATTTT	CASTQTGNSNQPQHF
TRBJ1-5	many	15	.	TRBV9	TGTGCCAGCAGCGTAGAGGCAGATAGCAATCAGCCCCAGCATTTT	CASSVEADSNQPQHF
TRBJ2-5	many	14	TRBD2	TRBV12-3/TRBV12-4	TGTGCCAGCAGTCTAGCGGGGAGACAAGAGACCCAGTACTTC	CASSLAGRQETQYF
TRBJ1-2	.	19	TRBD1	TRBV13	TGTGCCAGCAGCCAACTCGACCCCTTCAGGCAGGGGGGTAACTATGGCTACACCTTC	CASSQLDPFRQGGNYGYTF
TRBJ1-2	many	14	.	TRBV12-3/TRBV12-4	TGTGCCAGCAGTTTATCCTCAGGGAGCTATGGCTACACCTTC	CASSLSSGSYGYTF
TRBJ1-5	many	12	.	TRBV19	TGTGCCAGTAGTCCCCAGGATCAGCCCCAGCATTTT	CASSPQDQPQHF
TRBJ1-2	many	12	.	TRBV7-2	TGTGCCAGCAGCCAACGGACGGAGGGCTACACCTTC	CASSQRTEGYTF
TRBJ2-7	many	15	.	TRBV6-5	TGTGCCAGCAGTTACTCTGGGGGGTATTTGGACGAGCAGTACTTC	CASSYSGGYLDEQYF
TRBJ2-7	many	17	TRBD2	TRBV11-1	TGTGCCAGCAGCTTAGGTCCAGCGGGGGCTCCTGGCTACGAGCAGTACTTC	CASSLGPAGAPGYEQYF
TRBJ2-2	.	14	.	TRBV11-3	TGTGCCAGCAGCTTAGGAGAAGGGACCGGGGAGCTGTTTTTT	CASSLGEGTGELFF
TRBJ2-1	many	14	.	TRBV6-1	TGTGCCAGCAGTGCGGGACCAGAACCCAATGAGCAGTTCTTC	CASSAGPEPNEQFF
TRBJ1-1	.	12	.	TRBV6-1	TGTGCCAGCGTCCGGCCGCCGGACGAACCTTTCTTT	CASVRPPDEPFF
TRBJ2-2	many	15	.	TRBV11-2	TGTGCCAGCAGCTTAGACCGACTAGTCACCGGGGAGCTGTTTTTT	CASSLDRLVTGELFF
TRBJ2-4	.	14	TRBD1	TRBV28	TGTGCCAGCGCCAGACAGGGTTTAGGGAACATTCAGTACTTC	CASARQGLGNIQYF
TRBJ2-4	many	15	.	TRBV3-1	TGTGCCAGCAGACCCAGGGATGACGCCAAAAACATTCAGTACTTC	CASRPRDDAKNIQYF
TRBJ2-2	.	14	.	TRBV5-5	TGTGCCAGCAGCTTGTGGCCAGACACCGGGGAGCTGTTGTTT	CASSLWPDTGELLF
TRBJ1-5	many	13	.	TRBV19	TGTGCCAGTATTGGGGGACTGGGGCAGCCCCAGCATTTT	CASIGGLGQPQHF
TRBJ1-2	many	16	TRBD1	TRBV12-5	TGTGCTAGTGGTTTCCCGGGGGACAGGGGGAACTATGGCTACACCTTC	CASGFPGDRGNYGYTF
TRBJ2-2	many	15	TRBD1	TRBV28	TGTGCCAGCAGTTCCGGGACAGGGGACTCCGGGGAGCTGTTTTTT	CASSSGTGDSGELFF
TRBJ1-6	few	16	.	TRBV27	TGTGCCAGCAGTACGCTCCTGAGAGGGGATAATTCACCCCTCCACTTT	CASSTLLRGDNSPLHF